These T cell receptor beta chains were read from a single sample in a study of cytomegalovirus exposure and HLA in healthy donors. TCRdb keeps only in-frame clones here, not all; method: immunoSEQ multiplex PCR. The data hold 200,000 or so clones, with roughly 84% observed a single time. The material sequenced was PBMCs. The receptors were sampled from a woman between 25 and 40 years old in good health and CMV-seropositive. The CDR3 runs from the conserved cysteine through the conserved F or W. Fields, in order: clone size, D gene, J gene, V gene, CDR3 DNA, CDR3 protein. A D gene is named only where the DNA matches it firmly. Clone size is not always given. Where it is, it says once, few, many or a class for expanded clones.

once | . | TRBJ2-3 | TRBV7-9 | TGTGCCAGCAGCTTAGAGGGGGAAAGCACAGATACGCAGTATTTT | CASSLEGESTDTQYF
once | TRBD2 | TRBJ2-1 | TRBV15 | TGTGCCACCAGCAGATCAACGACTAGCGGGAGACATGAGCAGTTCTTC | CATSRSTTSGRHEQFF
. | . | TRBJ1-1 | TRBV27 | TGCGCTTCCAGGGAGGCCCTCAACACTGAAGCTTTCTTT | CASREALNTEAFF
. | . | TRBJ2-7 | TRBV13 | TGTGCCAGCCATACTCGATCTAGCTCCTACGAGCAGTACTTC | CASHTRSSSYEQYF
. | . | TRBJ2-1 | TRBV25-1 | TGTGCCAGCAGTGAGGGGCACTACAATGAGCAGTTCTTC | CASSEGHYNEQFF
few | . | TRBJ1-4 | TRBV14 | TGTGCCAGCATTTGCGGGGGTGAAAAACTGTTTTTT | CASICGGEKLFF
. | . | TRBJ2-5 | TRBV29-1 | TGCAGCGTTGGAGAGCCCGGGACCCAGTACTTC | CSVGEPGTQYF
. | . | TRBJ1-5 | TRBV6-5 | TGTGCCAGCAGTTACGTGGCAGGGGATCAGCCCCAGCATTTT | CASSYVAGDQPQHF
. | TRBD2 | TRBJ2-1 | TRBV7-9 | TGTGCCAGCAGCTTCATTTTAGCGGGAGGCCCCTACAATGAGCAGTTCTTC | CASSFILAGGPYNEQFF
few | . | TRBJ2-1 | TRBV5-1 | TGCGCCAGCAGCTTGAGTAGCAATGAGCAGTTCTTC | CASSLSSNEQFF
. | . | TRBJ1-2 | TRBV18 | TGTGCCAGCTCAGAATCGGACATCTATGGCTACACCTTC | CASSESDIYGYTF
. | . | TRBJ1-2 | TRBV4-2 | TGTGCCAGCAGCCAAGGGCAGAGGGATAAGAGCTACACCTTC | CASSQGQRDKSYTF
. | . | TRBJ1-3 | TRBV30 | TGTGCCTTAGACACCGGCTCTGGAAACACCATATATTTT | CALDTGSGNTIYF
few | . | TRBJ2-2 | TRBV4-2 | TGTGCCAGCAGGGGAGTGGGACTTTCGAACACCGGGGAGCTGTTTTTT | CASRGVGLSNTGELFF
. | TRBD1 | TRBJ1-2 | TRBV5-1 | TGCGCCAGCAGCTTGGTTGGGACAGGAGTTTATGGCTACACCTTC | CASSLVGTGVYGYTF
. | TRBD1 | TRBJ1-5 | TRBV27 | TGTGCCAGCAGTTTATTCGGGGACAGAACGAATCAGCCCCAGCATTTT | CASSLFGDRTNQPQHF
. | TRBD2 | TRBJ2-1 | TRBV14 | TGTGCCAGCAGCCAAGATTTACTAGCGGGAGATGGGAATGAGCAGTTCTTC | CASSQDLLAGDGNEQFF
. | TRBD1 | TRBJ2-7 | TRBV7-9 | TGTGCCAGCAGCTCTCTGGACAGGCTCTCCTACGAGCAGTACTTC | CASSSLDRLSYEQYF
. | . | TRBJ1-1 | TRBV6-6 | TGTGCCAGCAACCCAACCGGTCAAAACACTGAAGCTTTCTTT | CASNPTGQNTEAFF
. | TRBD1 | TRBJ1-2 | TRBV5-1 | TGCGCCAGCAGCTCTACAGGGGTGGCTAACTATGGCTACACCTTC | CASSSTGVANYGYTF
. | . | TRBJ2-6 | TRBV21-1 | TGTGCCAGCAGCTCCAGGACTAGCGGGACCCGTCTGGCCAACGTCCTGACTTTC | CASSSRTSGTRLANVLTF
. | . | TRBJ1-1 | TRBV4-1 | TGCGCCAGCAGCCAAGCGGGGCGGACTACCGAAGCTTTCTTT | CASSQAGRTTEAFF
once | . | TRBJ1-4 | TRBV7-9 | TGTGCCAGCAGCTTAGAGCGGGACGTTATTGAAAAACTGTTTTTT | CASSLERDVIEKLFF
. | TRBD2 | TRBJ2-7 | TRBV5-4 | TGTGCCAGCAGTGGTATGTCTAGCGGGAGTTACGAGCAGTACTTC | CASSGMSSGSYEQYF
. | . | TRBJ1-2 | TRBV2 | TGTGCCAGCAGAAAGGACTCCGGATCGATTTATGGCTACACCTTC | CASRKDSGSIYGYTF
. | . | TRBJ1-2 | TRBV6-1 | TGTGCCAGCAGTGAATCTCAGGGCTCGGGCTACACCTTC | CASSESQGSGYTF
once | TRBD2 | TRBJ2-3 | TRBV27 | TGTGCCAGCAGTTTAGAACTAGCGGGAAGCACAGATACGCAGTATTTT | CASSLELAGSTDTQYF
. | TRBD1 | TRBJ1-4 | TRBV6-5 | TGTGCCAGCAGTTGGACAGGGAATGAAAAACTGTTTTTT | CASSWTGNEKLFF
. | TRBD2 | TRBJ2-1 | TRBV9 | TGTGCCAGCAGCCAAAGCGGGAGTGATTTTGCGTCCTACAATGAGCAGTTCTTC | CASSQSGSDFASYNEQFF
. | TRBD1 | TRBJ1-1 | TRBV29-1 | TGCAGCGTTGAAGATGGCGGGACAGAGAACACTGAAGCTTTCTTT | CSVEDGGTENTEAFF
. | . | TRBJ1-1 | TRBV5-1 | TGCGCCAGCAGCTTGGATATTCGGGGGAACCTAAATGAAGCTTTCTTT | CASSLDIRGNLNEAFF
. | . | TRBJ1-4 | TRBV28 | TGTGCCAGCGCAGGGAATGAAAAACTGTTTTTT | CASAGNEKLFF
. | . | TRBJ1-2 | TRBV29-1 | TGCAGCACGACCCCCGGGGAGTCATATGGCTACACCTTC | CSTTPGESYGYTF
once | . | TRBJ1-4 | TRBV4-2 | TGTGCCAGCAGCCAAGAGGCAGGGCTCGAAAAACTGTTTTTT | CASSQEAGLEKLFF
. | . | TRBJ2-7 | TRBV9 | TGTGCCAGCAGCCAAGAACCACGGACAACCAAAGACGAGCAGTACTTC | CASSQEPRTTKDEQYF
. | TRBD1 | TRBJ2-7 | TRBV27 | TGTGCCAGCAGTTTTCAGGGGGCCTACGAGCAGTACTTC | CASSFQGAYEQYF
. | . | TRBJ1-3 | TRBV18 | TGTGCCAGCTCTCAGGGCTCTGGAAACACCATATATTTT | CASSQGSGNTIYF
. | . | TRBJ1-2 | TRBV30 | TGTGCCTGGAGCGCCCACTTGCTTGGCTACACCTTC | CAWSAHLLGYTF
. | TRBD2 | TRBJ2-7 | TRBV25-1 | TGTGCCAGCGCGGGAGGGCCTGCCTACGAGCAGTACTTC | CASAGGPAYEQYF
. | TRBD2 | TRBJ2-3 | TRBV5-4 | TGTGCCAGCAGCTCCCTGACTAGCGGGAGTAAAGATACGCAGTATTTT | CASSSLTSGSKDTQYF
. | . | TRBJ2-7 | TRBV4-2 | TGTGCCAGCAGCCGAGAAGGAGAGCACTACGAGCAGTACTTC | CASSREGEHYEQYF
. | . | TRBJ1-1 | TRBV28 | TGTGCCAGCAACCCGGCGGTGAACACTGAAGCTTTCTTT | CASNPAVNTEAFF